This T cell receptor beta chain emerged from a study of T cell responses to AZD1222 COVID-19 vaccine. Overall study findings and caveats: The donors showed a predominance of white British ancestry and of females, with possible underestimation of clonal diversity. The CD4 TCRs associated with vaccination extended across spike and predominated at 160-218 and 743-854. Compared with day 0, the breadth and depth of the Spike-specific TCR repertoire rose significantly after two doses of AZD1222. The study identified only a handful of AZD1222 recipients as seropositive at baseline.

A remark on this clone: Its specificity is unknown.

Produced via immunoSEQ multiplex PCR; TCRdb's table is partial and in-frame only. The sample shows approximately 64,000 clones, around 84% of them seen only once. V gave up 5 bases and J gave up 12 bases, with 17 bases separating them. Germline V gene data show CDR1 as MNHEY and CDR2 as SVGEGT. The CDR3 is 13 residues long. The J gene is TRBJ2-1, the V gene TRBV6-2 or TRBV6-3; no firm D call. The clonotype was recovered from an adult in good health. The sequenced sample was peripheral blood, obtained on day 0 of AZD1222 vaccination. CDR3 sequence (DNA): TGTGCCAGCAGTCAAAAATTGGGGAACTGGCAGTTCTTC. It specifies CASSQKLGNWQFF.